This is a list of T cell receptor beta chains from one sample in a study of shared clonotypes between healthy human individuals. Some clones are missing from TCRdb's copy, which holds only in-frame ones; the method was immunoSEQ multiplex PCR. Among approximately 470,000 clones, approximately 80% were seen once, and the ten largest hold 12%. Sequenced: PBMCs. These receptors all come from a woman aged 40 to 50 in good health. Some clones in this sample may be carry-over from other donors' samples. CDR3s include the opening cysteine and the closing phenylalanine or tryptophan. A D gene is named only where the DNA matches it firmly. A clone size is listed for some rows: how often the clone was seen (once, few, many), or a class if it is expanded.

>TRBJ2-1|TRBD2|once|TRBV7-2
CASSSLRLAGEYEQFF
TGTGCCAGCAGCTCCCTTCGTCTAGCGGGAGAGTATGAGCAGTTCTTC
>TRBJ2-5|TRBD1|-|TRBV2
CASRELPGQGSETQYF
TGTGCCAGCAGGGAACTTCCGGGACAGGGATCGGAGACCCAGTACTTC
>TRBJ2-7|TRBD1|-|TRBV6-5
CATCGVGQGAEQYF
TGTGCCACCTGCGGGGTCGGACAGGGTGCGGAGCAGTACTTC
>TRBJ1-1|TRBD1|-|TRBV30
CAWSRRGGASTEAFF
TGTGCCTGGAGTAGGAGAGGGGGCGCGAGCACTGAAGCTTTCTTT
>TRBJ1-1|-|few|TRBV10-3
CAISERPPEAFF
TGTGCCATCAGTGAGCGCCCCCCTGAAGCTTTCTTT
>TRBJ2-7|-|-|TRBV28
CASSFPGASYEQYF
TGTGCCAGCAGTTTTCCCGGGGCGTCGTACGAGCAGTACTTC
>TRBJ1-1|TRBD1|few|TRBV2
CASSDQGADTEAFF
TGTGCCAGCAGTGACCAGGGGGCGGACACTGAAGCTTTCTTT
>TRBJ2-1|TRBD2|-|TRBV7-8
CASSLARLAGVGEQFF
TGTGCCAGCAGCTTAGCTCGACTAGCGGGAGTGGGTGAGCAGTTCTTC
>TRBJ2-5|-|-|TRBV4-1
CASSQDIETQYF
TGCGCCAGCAGCCAAGATATCGAGACCCAGTACTTC
>TRBJ2-1|-|-|TRBV10-2
CASSESAVRNASIF
TGCGCCAGCAGTGAGTCAGCCGTTCGGAACGCATCAATCTTC
>TRBJ2-7|-|few|TRBV6-6
CASSPRQHAGNYEQYF
TGTGCCAGCAGCCCACGTCAGCACGCGGGGAACTACGAGCAGTACTTC
>TRBJ1-1|TRBD1|-|TRBV9
CASSRWTGRNTEAFF
TGTGCCAGCAGCCGCTGGACAGGGAGGAACACTGAAGCTTTCTTT
>TRBJ1-4|TRBD1|-|TRBV5-1
CASSLAGTANEKLFF
TGCGCCAGCAGCTTGGCGGGGACAGCTAATGAAAAACTGTTTTTT
>TRBJ1-2|TRBD1|-|TRBV5-1
CASSPGQTNYGYTF
TGCGCCAGCAGCCCGGGACAGACCAACTATGGCTACACCTTC
>TRBJ2-7|TRBD1|-|TRBV15
CATSRVGAGGYEQYF
TGTGCCACCAGCAGAGTCGGGGCAGGGGGCTACGAGCAGTACTTC
>TRBJ2-1|-|-|TRBV5-4
CASSYTQGLYNEQFF
TGTGCCAGCAGCTACACACAGGGTTTATACAATGAGCAGTTCTTC
>TRBJ2-7|-|-|TRBV7-2
CASSLLGGSGGSYEQYF
TGTGCCAGCAGCCTACTAGGGGGTAGCGGAGGTTCTTACGAGCAGTACTTC
>TRBJ2-3|-|few|TRBV27
CASRWSYQNTDTQYF
TGTGCCAGCAGGTGGTCCTACCAGAACACAGATACGCAGTATTTT
>TRBJ2-7|-|-|TRBV27
CASRPRAAFLEQYF
TGTGCCAGTCGCCCCCGGGCGGCTTTTCTCGAGCAGTACTTC
>TRBJ2-7|-|-|TRBV27
CASGRTPSYEQYF
TGTGCCAGCGGGAGGACACCCTCCTACGAGCAGTACTTC
>TRBJ2-1|TRBD2|-|TRBV13
CASSPAGTSGNEQFF
TGTGCCAGCAGCCCCGCCGGGACTAGCGGGAATGAGCAGTTCTTC
>TRBJ2-1|TRBD2|-|TRBV4-2
CASSPTSGRAREQFF
TGTGCCAGCAGCCCCACTAGCGGGAGGGCCAGGGAGCAGTTCTTC
>TRBJ1-5|-|-|TRBV7-2
CASSLEFNQPQHF
TGTGCCAGCAGCCTAGAATTCAATCAGCCCCAGCATTTT
>TRBJ2-7|TRBD1|few|TRBV7-9
CASSFYRGTYEQYF
TGTGCCAGCAGCTTTTACAGGGGGACCTACGAGCAGTACTTC
>TRBJ2-2|TRBD1|-|TRBV14
CASSRDRGRAGELFF
TGTGCCAGCAGTAGGGACAGGGGGCGCGCCGGGGAGCTGTTTTTT
>TRBJ1-1|-|-|TRBV7-2
CASSLYRDTEAFF
TGTGCCAGCAGCCTCTACAGGGATACTGAAGCTTTCTTT
>TRBJ1-3|-|-|TRBV7-8
CASSPRSWGSGNTIYF
TGTGCCAGCAGCCCCCGGTCCTGGGGCTCTGGAAACACCATATATTTT
>TRBJ1-1|-|-|TRBV28
CASSLTVPRTEAFF
TGTGCCAGCAGTCTGACAGTCCCGCGGACTGAAGCTTTCTTT
>TRBJ2-2|TRBD1|-|TRBV2
CASRDRTNTGELFF
TGTGCCAGCCGGGACAGGACGAACACCGGGGAGCTGTTTTTT
>TRBJ2-7|TRBD2|-|TRBV5-4
CASSPGSPSGRNYEQYF
TGTGCCAGCAGCCCGGGGTCACCTAGCGGGAGGAACTACGAGCAGTACTTC
>TRBJ2-3|-|few|TRBV25-1
CASRSPADTQYF
TGTGCCAGCAGGAGCCCGGCGGATACGCAGTATTTT
>TRBJ1-1|-|once|TRBV30
CAWRPKLGPGGDEAFF
TGTGCCTGGAGGCCGAAGTTGGGACCCGGCGGGGATGAAGCTTTCTTT
>TRBJ1-2|-|-|TRBV5-6
CASSVRQGGYTF
TGTGCCAGCAGCGTACGCCAAGGGGGCTACACCTTC
>TRBJ1-2|-|-|TRBV7-2
CASSLSGYGYTF
TGTGCCAGCAGCTTAAGTGGCTATGGCTACACCTTC
>TRBJ1-2|TRBD1|-|TRBV28
CASSLSGFVSGQGVYGYTF
TGTGCCAGCAGTTTATCGGGTTTCGTTTCGGGACAGGGTGTATATGGCTACACCTTC
>TRBJ2-5|TRBD2|-|TRBV27
CASSFGGRETQYF
TGTGCCAGCAGTTTTGGCGGGAGGGAGACCCAGTACTTC
>TRBJ2-1|TRBD2|once|TRBV15
CATSAGALSRNKQFF
TGTGCCACCTCAGCGGGAGCTCTTTCTCGAAATAAGCAGTTCTTC
>TRBJ1-2|TRBD1|-|TRBV11-2
CASSLNRGANYGYTF
TGTGCCAGCAGCCTTAACAGGGGTGCTAACTATGGCTACACCTTC
>TRBJ2-3|-|-|TRBV18
CASSPRASSTDTQYF
TGTGCCAGCTCACCACGCGCTTCTAGCACAGATACGCAGTATTTT
>TRBJ1-2|-|-|TRBV4-2
CASSHSGSTVYGYTF
TGTGCCAGCAGCCACAGCGGTTCGACAGTCTATGGCTACACCTTC
>TRBJ2-5|-|-|TRBV11-3
CASSKDYLGTQYF
TGTGCCAGCAGCAAGGACTACTTAGGGACCCAGTACTTC
>TRBJ2-7|TRBD1|once|TRBV4-1
CASGKGDSDYEQYF
TGCGCCAGCGGAAAAGGGGACAGTGACTACGAGCAGTACTTC
>TRBJ2-3|-|-|TRBV9
CASSVVGDRTDTQYF
TGTGCCAGCAGCGTAGTAGGAGATCGCACAGATACGCAGTATTTT
>TRBJ2-5|TRBD1|-|TRBV28
CASSLPGQGQETQYF
TGTGCCAGCAGTCTACCTGGACAGGGGCAAGAGACCCAGTACTTC
>TRBJ2-6|-|few|TRBV6-4
CASSDSGGANVLTF
TGTGCCAGCAGTGACTCGGGGGGGGCCAACGTCCTGACTTTC
>TRBJ1-4|-|-|TRBV28
CASSSGVSEKLFF
TGTGCCAGCAGTTCTGGTGTCAGTGAAAAACTGTTTTTT
>TRBJ1-1|-|-|TRBV27
CASSDWARSTIAFF
TGTGCCAGTAGCGACTGGGCCCGAAGTACGATAGCTTTCTTT
>TRBJ2-7|-|-|TRBV11-2
CASSWSGQADYEQYF
TGTGCCAGCAGCTGGTCCGGGCAAGCGGACTACGAGCAGTACTTC
>TRBJ2-1|TRBD2|-|TRBV7-8
CASSLGTTGYNEQFF
TGTGCCAGCAGCCTGGGGACTACCGGGTACAATGAGCAGTTCTTC
>TRBJ1-2|-|-|TRBV7-4
CASSSRTARKTYGYTF
TGTGCCAGCAGCTCACGAACAGCTCGAAAGACCTATGGCTACACCTTC
>TRBJ1-1|-|-|TRBV21-1
CASSKEAAGAGRNTEAFF
TGTGCCAGCAGCAAAGAGGCGGCGGGCGCAGGGCGGAACACTGAAGCTTTCTTT
>TRBJ2-7|TRBD2|-|TRBV27
CASSPSGSASYEQYF
TGTGCCAGCAGTCCAAGCGGGAGCGCCTCCTACGAGCAGTACTTC